This TCR beta chain stems from a study of blood T cells in healthy people across ages. The CDR3 length is 13 residues. Germline lookup yields CDR1 ENHRY and CDR2 SYGVKD. Deletions cut 6 bases from V and 5 bases from J, with 8 bases between. This clonotype occurred a few times. A second roughly 6 to 11 cycle PCR used barcoded and J-beta primers. MiXCR was run by TCRdb on the 5' RACE reads, yielding one entry per CDR3 protein. The sample lists approximately 600,000 distinct CDR3 sequences; approximately 59% were seen once. Source material: blood. This receptor was obtained from a man aged 55 to 70 in good health. This rearrangement joins TRBV10-3 to TRBJ1-6; no reliable D call. The CDR3: CAIRRGDNSPLHF. In DNA, the CDR3 is TGTGCCATCAGGCGGGGAGATAATTCACCCCTCCACTTT.